A single sample gave rise to the 29 T cell receptor beta chains below, sequenced in a study of blood T cells in healthy people across ages. Then a second PCR, running about 6 to 11 cycles, was carried out with a sample-barcoded 5' primer and a J-beta primer mix. One entry per CDR3 protein results from TCRdb running MiXCR on the 5' RACE reads. The sample carries under 1,000,000 distinct CDR3 sequences, 46% recorded once. The sample was blood. The receptor source for this set is a man aged 80 or over in good health.

This clonotype was counted between two and nine times. DNA for the CDR3: TGTGCCAGCAGCCCGGGACTAGGTCTCGACGAGCAGTACTTC. This gives the protein CASSPGLGLDEQYF. The chain employs TRBV7-2 and TRBJ2-7, with 8 nucleotides matching TRBD2. The CDR3 covers 14 residues. V was pared by 5 bases and J by 5 bases, with 8 bases of the junction left unmatched. Germline values: CDR1 SGHTA, CDR2 FQGNSA.

The chain employs TRBV6-2 or TRBV6-3 and TRBJ1-2; D is ambiguous. CDR3 length: 15 residues. V was clipped by 0 bases and J by 5 bases, with 13 bases between them. Germline V gene lookup returns CDR1 MNHEY and CDR2 SVGEGT. Written as DNA, the CDR3 is TGTGCCAGCAGTTACTCGGGTTTGGAGGATTATGGCTACACCTTC. Its protein is CASSYSGLEDYGYTF.

This chain links TRBV5-1 with TRBJ2-3; possible D gene TRBD2, 5 bases. CDR1 is SGHRS and CDR2 is YFSETQ in the germline V gene. The V end was cut by 3 bases, the J end by 6 bases, with 14 bases between. This CDR3 spans 14 amino acids. CDR3 amino acids: CASSSGGRGDTQYF. The CDR3 nucleotides read TGCGCCAGCAGCTCTGGAGGACGAGGGGATACGCAGTATTTT.

The chain recombines TRBV24-1 with TRBJ2-1, with 8 bases fitting TRBD2. Unmatched junction bases numbered 10, after V lost 6 bases and J lost 4 bases. The CDR3 has 16 amino acids. Germline assignment: CDR1 KGHDR and CDR2 SFDVKD. The DNA for the CDR3 is TGTGCCACCAGTCCCCCAACGCGGGGGGCATACAATGAGCAGTTCTTC. Protein: CATSPPTRGAYNEQFF.

This clonotype was observed a few times. CDR3 loop: CSASSGTGLRGYTF. The CDR3 nucleotides are TGCAGTGCTAGTAGCGGGACAGGGTTAAGGGGCTACACCTTC. J is TRBJ1-2 and V is TRBV20-1; 9 bases line up with TRBD1. V trimming: 3 bases; J trimming: 8 bases; junction bases outside the gene matches: 10. The CDR3 has 14 amino acids. Germline CDR1 DFQATT, CDR2 SNEGSKA (reference sequence).

This clonotype was detected a few times. At one of its ends the junction is not consistent with the germline gene, which may arise from a read error. V is TRBV7-2 and J is TRBJ1-1; 8 bases agree with TRBD1. The length of the CDR3 is 13 residues. CDR1 is SGHTA, CDR2 FQGNSA, per germline. CDR3 sequence reads: CASTLQGGGEAFF. The CDR3 nucleotides read TGTGCCAGCACCTTACAGGGGGGGGGTGAAGCTTTCTTT.

The chain uses TRBV10-1 and TRBJ2-3, with TRBD2 as a possible D gene (5 bases). The V gene lost 0 bases and the J gene lost 2 bases, with 6 bases spanning the gap. The CDR3 loop spans 14 amino acids. From germline, CDR1 is WNHNN and CDR2 SYGVQD (reference sequence). The CDR3 sequence: CASSESRDTDTQYF. CDR3 sequence (DNA): TGCGCCAGCAGTGAGTCGAGGGACACAGATACGCAGTATTTT.

The table lists this clonotype with a few counts. The V and J genes are TRBV6-5 and TRBJ2-7; 7 bases align to TRBD1. There are 15 residues in the CDR3. The germline CDR1 and CDR2 sequences are MNHEY and SVGAGI. J lost 6 bases, V lost 3 bases, and 11 bases had no gene match. CDR3 nucleotides: TGTGCCAGCAGTTATGCAGGGGGTCTAATGAGCGAGCAGTACTTC. Protein: CASSYAGGLMSEQYF.

This clonotype was counted between two and nine times. The gene calls are TRBV7-9 and TRBJ2-5; the D gene is possibly TRBD1 (5 bases). The ends were cut back, 6 bases at V and 5 bases at J, with 22 bases in the middle. The CDR3 runs to 16 residues. Germline-derived CDR1 and CDR2 are SEHNR and FQNEAQ (reference sequence). This chain's CDR3 is CASSLSISGSEETQYF. For the CDR3, the DNA is TGTGCCAGCAGTCTTAGTATTTCAGGGTCGGAGGAGACCCAGTACTTC.

This clonotype turned up a few times. The V and J genes are TRBV18 and TRBJ1-4; possible D gene TRBD1, 5 bases. This CDR3 has 14 amino acids. Between the trimmed V and J ends, which lost 3 bases and 8 bases, there was a span of 13 bases. CDR1 is KGHSH, CDR2 LQKENI, per germline. The CDR3 is CASSPKDKGEKLFF. Here the CDR3 DNA reads TGTGCCAGCTCACCGAAGGACAAGGGAGAAAAACTGTTTTTT.

The rearrangement joins TRBV12-3 or TRBV12-4 to TRBJ2-1; 12 nucleotides agree with TRBD1. With 6 bases clipped from V and 8 bases from J, the junction kept 8 bases outside the gene matches. The CDR3 consists of 15 residues. The CDR3: CASRPGTGGSHEQFF. The CDR3 DNA is TGTGCCAGCAGACCCGGGACAGGGGGCTCCCATGAGCAGTTCTTC.

The chain couples TRBV5-1 to TRBJ1-2; 12 nucleotides match TRBD1. Germline V gene data show CDR1 as SGHRS and CDR2 as YFSETQ. The CDR3 covers 17 residues. V shed 3 bases and J 8 bases; nucleotides not matched to a gene: 14. For the CDR3, the DNA is TGCGCCAGCAGCTCGGATATACCGGGACAGGGGGCCGGCGGCTACACCTTC. This codes for CASSSDIPGQGAGGYTF.

The rearrangement links TRBV20-1 to TRBJ2-1; D is unclear. Germline V lookup: CDR1 DFQATT, CDR2 SNEGSKA (reference sequence). This CDR3 region has 14 residues. V lost 3 bases to trimming and J lost 1 base, with 10 bases between them. The chain's CDR3 is CSASDGRSYNEQFF. The CDR3, as DNA: TGCAGTGCTAGCGACGGACGGTCCTACAATGAGCAGTTCTTC.

The chain employs TRBV30 and TRBJ2-4, with D unclear. Trimming stripped 5 bases from V and 0 bases from J, with 2 bases between. The CDR3 extends over 11 amino acids. From germline, CDR1 is GTSNPN and CDR2 SVGIG (reference sequence). CDR3 in amino acids: CAWGAKNIQYF. DNA for the CDR3: TGTGCCTGGGGAGCCAAAAACATTCAGTACTTC.

The CDR3 loop is CSAPKGQQNNNEQYF. The CDR3 DNA follows: TGCAGTGCACCGAAGGGACAGCAAAATAACAATGAGCAGTACTTC. The J gene is TRBJ2-5, the V gene TRBV20-1, with 7 positions matching TRBD1. The trim removed 6 bases at V and 11 bases at J, leaving 21 bases unmatched. In germline, CDR1 is DFQATT, CDR2 SNEGSKA (reference sequence). The length of the CDR3 is 15 residues.

V and J are TRBV29-1 and TRBJ2-7, with D hard to call. Trimming stripped 3 bases from V and 10 bases from J, with 10 bases between. This CDR3 comprises 10 residues. Germline V lookup: CDR1 SQVTM, CDR2 ANQGSEA. CDR3 protein: CSVEEQTQYF. CDR3 bases: TGCAGCGTTGAGGAACAAACCCAGTACTTC.

The genes are TRBV6-4 and TRBJ1-1, with TRBD1 as a possible D gene (5 bases). Trimming removed 3 bases from V and 4 bases from J, with 9 bases in between. The CDR3 is 13 amino acids. CDR1 and CDR2 (germline): MRHNA, SNTAGT. CDR3: CASSEGVGTEAFF. The CDR3 DNA follows: TGTGCCAGCAGTGAAGGGGTTGGCACTGAAGCTTTCTTT.

Worth noting for this clonotype: A much larger clone is a single base away; this may be a read error. The V and J genes are TRBV4-2 and TRBJ2-3; TRBD1 is a possible D gene (5 bases). Per the germline V gene, CDR1 is LGHNA and CDR2 is YNFKEQ. The CDR3 length is 15 residues. V gave up 0 bases and J gave up 4 bases, with 11 bases separating them. The DNA of the CDR3 is TGTGCCAGCAGCCAAGATCCAGGGTACGCAGATACGCAGTATTTT. This sequence encodes CASSQDPGYADTQYF.

The chain has TRBV4-3 and TRBJ1-1; D remains unclear. The length of the CDR3 is 15 residues. V shed 0 bases and J shed 5 bases, with 13 bases lying between them. Germline lookup yields CDR1 LGHNA and CDR2 YSLEER. Written as DNA, the CDR3 is TGCGCCAGCAGCCAAGAGCCCCGGGGTCGGACTGAAGCTTTCTTT. This sequence encodes CASSQEPRGRTEAFF.

The chain is built from TRBV4-2 and TRBJ1-4, with unresolved D. Germline CDR1 and CDR2: LGHNA and YNFKEQ. The CDR3 totals 14 residues. The V and J ends lost 3 bases and 7 bases respectively, with 12 bases between them. CDR3 loop: CASSQENEGEKLFF. CDR3 nucleotides: TGTGCCAGCAGCCAGGAGAACGAGGGTGAAAAACTGTTTTTT.

The V and J genes are TRBV6-5 and TRBJ2-5; D remains unclear. Germline loops: CDR1 MNHEY, CDR2 SVGAGI. V was trimmed by 8 bases and J by 1 base, leaving 8 bases between them. CDR3 size: 12 residues. CDR3 amino acids: CASGSRQETQYF. The CDR3 DNA reads TGTGCCAGCGGCAGTCGCCAAGAGACCCAGTACTTC.

This clonotype showed up just a few times. The chain uses TRBV4-3 and TRBJ1-2; D is undetermined. The CDR3 contains 16 residues. Germline lookup yields CDR1 LGHNA and CDR2 YSLEER. V lost 5 bases to trimming and J lost 1 base, with 17 bases between them. In DNA form, the CDR3 reads TGCGCCAGCAGCGAGAGGTGGGATAGAGTTAACTATGGCTACACCTTC. This encodes CASSERWDRVNYGYTF.

The J gene is TRBJ2-5, the V gene TRBV12-3 or TRBV12-4; possibly TRBD1 for D (6 bases). The CDR3 sequence is 14 residues long. Deletions cut 7 bases from V and 4 bases from J, with 16 bases between. The CDR3 loop reads CASTSAGTSETQYF. The CDR3 DNA sequence: TGTGCCAGCACCAGCGCCGGGACATCAGAGACCCAGTACTTC.

This chain connects TRBV7-2 to TRBJ1-2, with D tentatively TRBD1 (6 bases). Between the trimmed V and J ends, which lost 4 bases and 3 bases, there was a span of 15 bases. CDR1 is SGHTA and CDR2 is FQGNSA in the germline V gene. The CDR3 loop spans 15 amino acids. The chain's CDR3 is CASSSVGGEDYGYTF. The CDR3 region has the DNA TGTGCCAGCAGCTCAGTGGGGGGCGAGGACTATGGCTACACCTTC.

The chain is built from TRBV29-1 and TRBJ2-7; D might be TRBD1 or TRBD2, each matching 5 bases. Trimming removed 4 bases at V and 2 bases at J, with 9 bases between. Germline loops: CDR1 SQVTM, CDR2 ANQGSEA. This CDR3 spans 12 amino acids. The CDR3 loop reads CSVVRGTYEQYF. The CDR3 DNA follows: TGCAGCGTTGTGAGGGGCACCTACGAGCAGTACTTC.

The chain employs TRBV19 and TRBJ2-1; 7 nucleotides match TRBD2. CDR3 length: 16 residues. Trimming removed 8 bases from V and 4 bases from J; junction bases left unmatched: 14. The germline gives CDR1 LNHDA, CDR2 SQIVND (reference sequence). The CDR3 DNA reads as TGTGCCAGTGGATATTCTAGCGGAGGGGCATACAATGAGCAGTTCTTC. Translation: CASGYSSGGAYNEQFF.

The chain combines TRBV6-5 with TRBJ2-7, with D unclear. This CDR3 region has 14 residues. The V end was cut by 0 bases, the J end by 3 bases, with 9 bases between. Germline V gene lookup returns CDR1 MNHEY and CDR2 SVGAGI. CDR3 DNA: TGTGCCAGCAGTTACTCGCCAAGAAGCTACGAGCAGTACTTC. Amino acid sequence: CASSYSPRSYEQYF.

This clonotype was detected only a few times. The V and J genes are TRBV29-1 and TRBJ2-5; 8 nucleotides align to TRBD1. The length of the CDR3 is 13 residues. V lost 7 bases to trimming and J lost 3 bases; unmatched junction nucleotides: 7. The germline gives CDR1 SQVTM, CDR2 ANQGSEA. CDR3 loop: CSARQGTKETQYF. The DNA of the CDR3 is TGCAGCGCCCGACAGGGGACGAAAGAGACCCAGTACTTC.

The gene calls are TRBV7-9 and TRBJ2-2, with a weak D call TRBD2 (5 bases). Per germline, CDR1 SEHNR and CDR2 FQNEAQ (reference sequence). Between the trimmed V and J ends, which lost 1 base and 6 bases, there was a span of 12 bases. CDR3 length equals 15 residues. The CDR3 DNA reads TGTGCCAGCAGCTTAGTATCGGGAAGGGCCGGGGAGCTGTTTTTT. Amino acid sequence: CASSLVSGRAGELFF.